The 23 T cell receptor beta chains presented below share a single source sample, sequenced in a study of OX40 agonist ivuxolimab in advanced cancers. The library was generated by the immunoSEQ multiplex PCR assay. The clones in this table, taken by TCRdb from immuneACCESS, are in-frame only. Not every clone is retained; where verified, under half of the shortfall comes from an unresolved V gene, and the cause of the rest is unknown. This sample lists about 89,000 clones; 70% to 90% were detected once. Of the sample, around 0.3% is held by the ten largest clones. Sample: CD4+ or CD8+ T cells sorted from blood, taken in a trial of the OX40 agonist ivuxolimab. Source of these receptors: an adult with an advanced solid tumor such as melanoma, head and neck, liver or kidney cancer.

The rearrangement joins TRBV4-1 to TRBJ1-3; no clear D. Germline V gene lookup returns CDR1 MGHRA and CDR2 YSYEKL. The CDR3 is 17 residues long. With 0 bases removed from V and 3 bases from J, the gap between germline ends came to 15 bases. The CDR3 DNA reads as TGCGCCAGCAGCCAAGATCTTCCCCCAATGATTGGAAACACCATATATTTT. This codes for CASSQDLPPMIGNTIYF.

The rearrangement uses TRBV7-9 and TRBJ1-6, with no clear D. Deletions cut 4 bases from V and 7 bases from J, with 8 bases between. CDR1 is SEHNR, CDR2 FQNEAQ, per germline (reference sequence). The CDR3 runs 13 residues. The CDR3 bases are TGTGCCAGCAGCTCCACCTTGAATTCACCCCTCCACTTT. Its translation is CASSSTLNSPLHF.

V usage is TRBV7-3 and J usage is TRBJ1-2; no clear D gene. This CDR3 contains 13 residues. V was clipped by 2 bases and J by 6 bases, with 10 bases between them. Germline CDR1 SGHTA, CDR2 FQGTGA. The CDR3 DNA reads as TGTGCCAGCAGCTTAGGCCCCCTAAATGGCTACACCTTC. Translating it yields CASSLGPLNGYTF.

This chain links TRBV19 with TRBJ2-3; D possibly corresponds to TRBD1 (5 bases). The V gene's germline CDR1 is LNHDA and CDR2 SQIVND (reference sequence). V gave up 4 bases and J gave up 3 bases, with 5 bases separating them. There are 12 residues in the CDR3. The CDR3 here is CASSTGTDTQYF. The CDR3 nucleotides are TGTGCCAGTAGTACAGGGACAGATACGCAGTATTTT.

This clone was picked up one time. The CDR3 sequence: CASSLDGRQGALGYTF. CDR3 nucleotide sequence: TGTGCCAGCAGTTTAGATGGTCGACAGGGGGCTCTTGGCTACACCTTC. The rearrangement joins TRBV27 to TRBJ1-2; the match to TRBD1 covers 10 bases. The length of the CDR3 is 16 residues. Trimming cost V 2 bases and J 7 bases; bases outside gene matches: 10. Germline values: CDR1 MNHEY, CDR2 SMNVEV (reference sequence).

The chain joins TRBV5-6 to TRBJ2-5, with TRBD1 matching over 8 bases. J lost 5 bases, V lost 4 bases, and 7 bases had no gene match. CDR3 length: 14 amino acids. Germline CDR1 reads SGHDT; CDR2 reads YYEEEE. The CDR3 DNA reads TGTGCCAGCAGCACGCCACAGGGGGGTGAGACCCAGTACTTC. Translation: CASSTPQGGETQYF. Variable domain in full (rest from reference TRBV5-6 and TRBJ2-5): DAGVTQSPTHLIKTRGQQVTLRCSPKSGHDTVSWYQQALGQGPQFIFQYYEEEERQRGNFPDRFSGHQFPNYSSELNVNALLLGDSALYLCASSTPQGGETQYFGPGTRLLVL.

The chain links TRBV19 to TRBJ1-1, with D uncertain. The V end was cut by 0 bases, the J end by 4 bases, with 12 bases between. The CDR3 consists of 15 residues. Germline lookup yields CDR1 LNHDA and CDR2 SQIVND (reference sequence). The CDR3 region has the DNA TGTGCCAGTAGTATAGAAGGCACGGCAAGCACTGAAGCTTTCTTT. Translated, it gives CASSIEGTASTEAFF.

V and J are TRBV2 and TRBJ2-3; the match to TRBD2 covers 10 bases. Germline CDR1 and CDR2: SNHLY and FYNNEI. The CDR3 extends over 15 amino acids. Trimming cost V 3 bases and J 2 bases; bases outside gene matches: 2. The DNA of the CDR3 is TGTGCCAGCAGTGACCTAGCGGGGGCCACAGATACGCAGTATTTT. Translation gives CASSDLAGATDTQYF.

CDR3 nucleotide sequence: TGTGCCAGCAGCCGGGACGGAGCCTACGAGCAGTACTTC. Its translation: CASSRDGAYEQYF. The chain has TRBV11-3 and TRBJ2-7; either TRBD1 or TRBD2 may fit D (5 bases each). CDR3 length: 13 amino acids. Germline V gene sequence: CDR1 SGHNT, CDR2 YENEEA. Trimming shortened V by 5 bases and J by 2 bases, and 10 bases separated the two germline ends.

The gene calls are TRBV30 and TRBJ2-4; 10 bases fit TRBD1. V was pared by 0 bases and J by 9 bases, with 8 bases of the junction left unmatched. The CDR3 has 15 amino acids. The germline CDR1 and CDR2 sequences are GTSNPN and SVGIG (reference sequence). The CDR3 spells CAWSVPGQGVGIQYF. The CDR3 nucleotides read TGTGCCTGGAGTGTACCAGGACAGGGGGTCGGCATTCAGTACTTC. Drawing the rest from reference TRBV30 and TRBJ2-4, the complete variable domain is SQTIHQWPATLVQPVGSPLSLECTVEGTSNPNLYWYRQAAGRGLQLLFYSVGIGQISSEVPQNLSASRPQDRQFILSSKKLLLSDSGFYLCAWSVPGQGVGIQYFGAGTRLSVL.

This chain uses TRBV30 with TRBJ2-4; D possibly corresponds to TRBD1 (6 bases). The CDR3 spans 11 residues. The germline V gene has CDR1 GTSNPN and CDR2 SVGIG (reference sequence). Trimming took off 7 bases at V and 7 bases at J, with 11 bases between the two ends. The CDR3 here is CASQRGNIQYF. The CDR3 DNA reads as TGTGCCTCCCAAAGGGGGAACATTCAGTACTTC.

The rearrangement joins TRBV18 to TRBJ2-2; TRBD1 is a possible D gene (6 bases). CDR1 is KGHSH and CDR2 is LQKENI in the germline V gene. The CDR3 consists of 15 residues. V gave up 4 bases and J gave up 5 bases, with 14 bases separating them. The CDR3 here is CASSRLQGLTGELFF. For the CDR3, the DNA is TGTGCCAGCTCACGTTTACAGGGATTAACCGGGGAGCTGTTTTTT. The full variable domain, with the rest looked up from reference TRBV18 and TRBJ2-2, is NAGVMQNPRHLVRRRGQEARLRCSPMKGHSHVYWYRQLPEEGLKFMVYLQKENIIDESGMPKERFSAEFPKEGPSILRIQQVVRGDSAAYFCASSRLQGLTGELFFGEGSRLTVL.

The chain recombines TRBV27 with TRBJ1-2; D unresolved. Germline V CDR1 and CDR2: MNHEY, SMNVEV (reference sequence). The CDR3 loop spans 13 amino acids. V lost 2 bases, J lost 7 bases, and 11 bases lay in between. This CDR3 reads CASSLEGYSGYTF. In nucleotides, the CDR3 is TGTGCCAGCAGTTTAGAAGGGTATAGTGGCTACACCTTC.

This clone was seen a handful of times. CDR3 region: CASSFYKPYEQYF. The CDR3 DNA follows: TGTGCCAGCAGCTTCTATAAACCCTACGAGCAGTACTTC. The V call is TRBV5-5, the J call TRBJ2-7; the D is unclear. The CDR3 spans 13 residues. V was cut by 2 bases and J by 2 bases, with 8 bases left in between. Per germline, CDR1 SGHKS and CDR2 YYEKEE (reference sequence).

The genes are TRBV21-1 and TRBJ2-5; the table's D call TRBD2 went unverified against the DNA. TRBV21-1 is noted as a pseudogene. CDR3 size: 16 residues. The CDR3 coding sequence is TGTGCCAGCAGCCCTCGCAGCGCCAGCCCGGGAGAGACCCAGTACTTC. As protein: CASSPRSASPGETQYF.

The rearrangement joins TRBV5-1 to TRBJ2-1; a possible D gene is TRBD1 (5 bases). The CDR3 length is 13 residues. Germline lookup yields CDR1 SGHRS and CDR2 YFSETQ. Trimming removed 1 base at V and 9 bases at J, with 11 bases between. The CDR3 reads CASSLNWGGEQFF. The CDR3 nucleotides read TGCGCCAGCAGCTTGAACTGGGGCGGTGAGCAGTTCTTC.

The chain carries TRBV5-1 and TRBJ1-5, with D possibly TRBD1 on 5 matching bases. The CDR3 totals 15 residues. Germline lookup yields CDR1 SGHRS and CDR2 YFSETQ. V dropped 0 bases and J dropped 4 bases, with 11 bases sitting between them. CDR3 in DNA: TGCGCCAGCAGCTTGGATGTGGGGGTGAATCAGCCCCAGCATTTT. Its protein product is CASSLDVGVNQPQHF.

The rearrangement joins TRBV7-7 to TRBJ2-3; 10 bases map to TRBD2. The CDR3 runs to 15 residues. The ends lost 2 bases at V and 6 bases at J; junction bases unmatched: 5. Germline CDR1 is SSHAT and CDR2 is FNYEAQ (reference sequence). CDR3 sequence reads: CASSLLASGGDTQYF. CDR3 DNA sequence: TGTGCCAGCAGCTTATTGGCTAGCGGGGGCGATACGCAGTATTTT.

Concerning this clone: This sample also contains other DNA sequences that code for the same CDR3. The rearrangement joins TRBV27 to TRBJ1-4, with D perhaps matching TRBD1 (5 bases). The V and J ends lost 2 bases and 1 base respectively, with 11 bases between them. CDR3 size: 16 residues. Per germline, CDR1 MNHEY and CDR2 SMNVEV (reference sequence). CDR3 sequence reads: CASSLGLGGTNEKLFF. The DNA for the CDR3 is TGTGCCAGCAGTTTAGGCTTGGGGGGAACTAATGAAAAACTGTTTTTT.

The rearrangement uses TRBV7-2 and TRBJ2-1; 8 nucleotides match TRBD2. Unmatched junction bases numbered 4, after V lost 2 bases and J lost 4 bases. CDR1 is SGHTA and CDR2 is FQGNSA in the germline V gene. The CDR3 length is 15 residues. The CDR3 protein is CASSLSRGGYNEQFF. The CDR3 bases are TGTGCCAGCAGCTTATCACGGGGGGGTTACAATGAGCAGTTCTTC.

The chain has TRBV5-4 and TRBJ1-2; 7 bases line up with TRBD1. CDR3 length: 15 amino acids. Germline V gene sequence: CDR1 SGHNT, CDR2 YYREEE (reference sequence). Trimming removed 1 base from V and 1 base from J; junction bases left unmatched: 4. CDR3 nucleotides: TGTGCCAGCAGCTTGTTTGACAGGGTTAACTATGGCTACACCTTC. Its translation is CASSLFDRVNYGYTF.

The genes are TRBV7-2 and TRBJ2-3; D perhaps matches TRBD1 (5 bases). This CDR3 comprises 14 residues. Germline CDR1 SGHTA, CDR2 FQGNSA. V was pared by 5 bases and J by 4 bases, with 13 bases between. CDR3 protein: CASSPQVGADTQYF. The CDR3 region has the DNA TGTGCCAGCAGCCCACAGGTTGGGGCAGATACGCAGTATTTT.

The chain carries TRBV6-1 and TRBJ2-7; D is perhaps TRBD1 (5 bases). Trimming took 7 bases from V and 2 from J, leaving 15 bases between them. The CDR3 has 14 residues. Looked up from germline, CDR1 is MNHNS and CDR2 is SASEGT. CDR3 sequence (DNA): TGTGCCAGCAAGCATCATGACAGAGCCTACGAGCAGTACTTC. Translated, it gives CASKHHDRAYEQYF.